These T cell receptor beta chains were read from a single sample in a study of blood T cell repertoires in COVID-19. Produced via immunoSEQ multiplex PCR; TCRdb's table is partial and in-frame only. Of some 200,000 clones in the sample, around 81% were seen once. The sequenced material came from PBMCs or T cells enriched from blood (not recorded which). Every receptor here comes from a man between 40 and 49 years old who had recovered from COVID-19. Both conserved end residues are part of each CDR3. Fields, in order: clone size, D gene, V gene, J gene, CDR3 protein, CDR3 DNA. A D gene is named only where the DNA matches it firmly. Part of the rows lack a size; the others show once, few, many or a class for expanded clones.

few	.	TRBV20-1	TRBJ2-7	CSASAGYEQYF	TGCAGTGCTAGTGCCGGCTACGAGCAGTACTTC
.	TRBD1	TRBV18	TRBJ2-3	CASSRSGTVTDTQYF	TGTGCCAGCTCACGGTCCGGGACAGTCACAGATACGCAGTATTTT
.	.	TRBV4-1	TRBJ2-7	CASSQPPGTPSYEQYF	TGCGCCAGCAGCCAGCCCCCCGGGACACCATCCTACGAGCAGTACTTC
.	TRBD2	TRBV7-2	TRBJ2-7	CASSLQSGGEQYF	TGTGCCAGCAGCTTACAATCGGGGGGCGAGCAGTACTTC
.	TRBD1	TRBV2	TRBJ2-7	CASNRGLYYEQYF	TGTGCCAGCAACAGGGGCCTCTACTACGAGCAGTACTTC
few	.	TRBV4-2	TRBJ2-1	CASSQGGNEQFF	TGTGCCAGCAGCCAAGGCGGCAATGAGCAGTTCTTC
.	.	TRBV14	TRBJ2-2	CASSQAPQGFFGELFF	TGTGCCAGCAGCCAAGCTCCTCAGGGTTTCTTCGGGGAGCTGTTTTTT
once	TRBD2	TRBV6-6	TRBJ2-7	CASSYREGNYEQYF	TGTGCCAGCAGTTACAGGGAGGGAAACTACGAGCAGTACTTC
once	.	TRBV29-1	TRBJ1-2	CSAAQGRGGYTF	TGCAGCGCTGCCCAAGGGAGAGGTGGCTACACCTTC
once	TRBD1	TRBV9	TRBJ1-2	CASSVAGTGAYGYTF	TGTGCCAGCAGCGTAGCTGGGACAGGGGCTTATGGCTACACCTTC
.	TRBD2	TRBV4-2	TRBJ2-3	CASSQGGGGVADTQYF	TGTGCCAGCAGCCAAGGGGGCGGGGGGGTGGCAGATACGCAGTATTTT
.	TRBD1	TRBV2	TRBJ1-5	CASSETGNQPQHF	TGTGCCAGCAGTGAGACAGGGAATCAGCCCCAGCATTTT
.	.	TRBV3-1/TRBV3-2	TRBJ1-1	CASSRGQYTEAFF	TGTGCCAGCAGCCGAGGACAGTACACTGAAGCTTTCTTT
.	TRBD2	TRBV4-1	TRBJ2-1	CASSPRGGAYNEQFF	TGCGCCAGCAGCCCGCGGGGGGGCGCCTACAATGAGCAGTTCTTC